Following are 17 T cell receptor beta chains from one sample sequenced in a study of CD4+ T cells in melanoma. The repertoire was sequenced with immunoSEQ multiplex PCR; TCRdb's copy has only in-frame clones and lacks some. The sample has about 50,000 clones; roughly 87% are singletons. Specimen: peripheral blood. All receptors come from a human donor with melanoma.

The gene calls are TRBV6-1 and TRBJ2-7; maybe TRBD2 (5 bases). Germline CDR1 reads MNHNS; CDR2 reads SASEGT. Trimming pared 5 bases from V and 3 bases from J, leaving 8 bases between. CDR3 length: 12 residues. CDR3 loop: CASSQLGYEQYF. The CDR3 nucleotides are TGTGCCAGCAGTCAACTAGGCTACGAGCAGTACTTC.

The chain recombines TRBV5-1 with TRBJ2-6; tentative D call: TRBD1 (6 bases). CDR1 is SGHRS, CDR2 YFSETQ, per germline. This CDR3 contains 17 residues. Trimming cost V 0 bases and J 2 bases, with 12 bases left between them. CDR3 nucleotide sequence: TGCGCCAGCAGCTTGGGGCCAACAGGGACTGGGGCCAACGTCCTGACTTTC. Translation: CASSLGPTGTGANVLTF.

This rearrangement joins TRBV7-3 to TRBJ2-2, with 9 bases lining up with TRBD2. The CDR3 is made up of 18 amino acids. V lost 2 bases to trimming and J lost 5 bases; unmatched junction nucleotides: 12. Germline V gene lookup returns CDR1 SGHTA and CDR2 FQGTGA. The CDR3 DNA sequence: TGTGCCAGCAGCTTACATCCCAGCGGGGGGCCTGGGACCGGGGAGCTGTTTTTT. Protein product: CASSLHPSGGPGTGELFF.

The V and J genes are TRBV5-8 and TRBJ1-6; D gene ambiguous. CDR1 SGHTS and CDR2 YDEGEE come from the germline V gene. The CDR3 has 15 residues. V dropped 0 bases and J dropped 0 bases, with 4 bases sitting between them. CDR3 DNA sequence: TGTGCCAGCAGCTTGGAGAGCTCCTATAATTCACCCCTCCACTTT. Its translation: CASSLESSYNSPLHF.

The chain uses TRBV9 and TRBJ2-7, with a weak D call TRBD1 (6 bases). CDR1 is SGDLS and CDR2 is YYNGEE in the germline V gene. The CDR3 spans 14 residues. Deletions cut 4 bases from V and 4 bases from J, with 15 bases between. CDR3 region: CASSPWTGQYEQYF. CDR3 in DNA: TGTGCCAGCAGCCCCTGGACCGGACAGTACGAGCAGTACTTC.

By proportion, this clone is medium-sized. The CDR3 DNA is TGCAGTGCTCACACTGGAAACACCATATATTTT. It codes for CSAHTGNTIYF. The chain employs TRBV20-1 and TRBJ1-3, with unresolved D. V lost 5 bases, J lost 2 bases, and 4 bases lay in between. The V gene's germline CDR1 is DFQATT and CDR2 SNEGSKA (reference sequence). The CDR3 contains 11 residues.

On this clone itself: The junction differs from germline at one of its ends, possibly a read error. The gene calls are TRBV10-2 and TRBJ2-3, with 9 bases aligning to TRBD2. Germline CDR1 WSHSY, CDR2 SAAADI. The CDR3 is 13 amino acids. As DNA, the CDR3 is TGCGCCAGCGGCGGGGGGGGCACAGATACGCGGTATTTT. This sequence encodes CASGGGGTDTRYF.

This rearrangement joins TRBV27 to TRBJ2-5; the match to TRBD2 covers 13 bases. The germline V gene has CDR1 MNHEY and CDR2 SMNVEV (reference sequence). This CDR3 has 16 amino acids. V gave up 6 bases and J gave up 2 bases; unmatched junction bases: 6. CDR3 bases: TGTGCCAGCAGCGAACTAGCGGGGGGGCCACAAGAGACCCAGTACTTC. It yields the protein CASSELAGGPQETQYF.

The gene calls are TRBV7-9 and TRBJ1-2, with a possible D match to TRBD1 (6 bases). The CDR3 length is 14 residues. V was pared by 2 bases and J by 2 bases, with 9 bases between. CDR1 SEHNR and CDR2 FQNEAQ come from the germline V gene (reference sequence). CDR3: CASSLLGGNYGYTF. The CDR3 bases are TGTGCCAGCAGCTTATTGGGGGGCAACTATGGCTACACCTTC.

Here the CDR3 reads CASGQGGTDTQYF. CDR3 nucleotide sequence: TGTGCCAGCGGACAGGGGGGAACAGATACGCAGTATTTT. The genes are TRBV7-9 and TRBJ2-3; 10 bases line up with TRBD1. This CDR3 region has 13 residues. Trimming took 8 bases from V and 3 from J; bases not matched to a gene: 2. Germline V gene sequence: CDR1 SEHNR, CDR2 FQNEAQ (reference sequence).

The chain employs TRBV2 and TRBJ2-7; 8 bases map to TRBD1. The CDR3 length is 16 residues. Germline V gene sequence: CDR1 SNHLY, CDR2 FYNNEI. V lost 3 bases and J lost 2; bases outside the gene matches: 9. CDR3 bases: TGTGCCAGCAGTGAGCGTGTGACAGGGGTAACCTACGAGCAGTACTTC. Residues: CASSERVTGVTYEQYF. Using reference TRBV2 and TRBJ2-7 for the parts outside the CDR3, the full variable domain is EPEVTQTPSHQVTQMGQEVILRCVPISNHLYFYWYRQILGQKVEFLVSFYNNEISEKSEIFDDQFSVERPDGSNFTLKIRSTKLEDSAMYFCASSERVTGVTYEQYFGPGTRLTVT.

J is TRBJ2-5 and V is TRBV4-1; 8 bases fit TRBD2. J was trimmed by 2 bases and V by 0 bases; bases with no gene match: 5. The CDR3 has 16 amino acids. Germline CDR1 MGHRA, CDR2 YSYEKL. The CDR3 is CASSQDWTSRQETQYF. The CDR3 region has the DNA TGCGCCAGCAGCCAAGACTGGACTAGCAGGCAAGAGACCCAGTACTTC.

The genes are TRBV30 and TRBJ1-5; no definite D call. This CDR3 has 13 residues. V lost 0 bases to trimming and J lost 0 bases, with 3 bases between them. The germline V gene has CDR1 GTSNPN and CDR2 SVGIG (reference sequence). CDR3 coding DNA: TGTGCCTGGAGTGTACGTAGCAATCAGCCCCAGCATTTT. It codes for CAWSVRSNQPQHF.

The chain has TRBV9 and TRBJ1-2; no definite D call. Germline V gene sequence: CDR1 SGDLS, CDR2 YYNGEE. This CDR3 region has 13 residues. V lost 0 bases and J 5 bases, leaving 8 bases between the germline ends. The chain's CDR3 is CASSVGERYGYTF. The CDR3 bases are TGTGCCAGCAGCGTAGGGGAAAGATATGGCTACACCTTC.

The chain recombines TRBV7-9 with TRBJ2-7, with 8 positions matching TRBD1. Germline assignment: CDR1 SEHNR and CDR2 FQNEAQ (reference sequence). The CDR3 is made up of 16 amino acids. V dropped 4 bases and J dropped 2; count of bases not matched to a gene: 10. The CDR3 DNA follows: TGTGCCAGCAGCTCCGACCCCGGGACAGGCACCTACGAGCAGTACTTC. Residues: CASSSDPGTGTYEQYF.

V and J are TRBV6-5 and TRBJ2-7, with TRBD1 as a possible D gene (5 bases). V lost 5 bases and J lost 0, with 11 bases in between. From germline, CDR1 is MNHEY and CDR2 SVGAGI. This CDR3 is 14 amino acids long. CDR3 DNA: TGTGCCAGCAGTACCCGGACACACTCCTACGAGCAGTACTTC. It codes for CASSTRTHSYEQYF.

The V gene is TRBV7-3, the J gene TRBJ2-5; 8 bases are a match to TRBD1. The V and J ends lost 5 bases and 7 bases, in that order; junction bases with no gene match: 12. This CDR3 contains 15 residues. Germline values: CDR1 SGHTA, CDR2 FQGTGA. The CDR3 DNA sequence: TGTGCCAGCAGCCCCGGCGTTGGACAGGGAGCGACCCAGTACTTC. Protein product: CASSPGVGQGATQYF.